This T cell receptor beta chain was identified during a study of blood T cell repertoires in COVID-19. The repertoire was sequenced with immunoSEQ multiplex PCR; TCRdb's copy has only in-frame clones and lacks some. This table has about 370,000 clones, 80% to 90% appearing once. From germline, CDR1 is SEHNR and CDR2 FQNEAQ (reference sequence). This CDR3 is 12 amino acids long. The V and J ends lost 11 bases and 1 base respectively, with 11 bases between them. The participants were between about 18 and 90 years old and came from about two dozen US areas. Cohorts were assigned according to the clinical history that participants reported.

The sequence was collected from a man aged 18-30 years who had recovered from COVID-19. The chain couples TRBV7-9 to TRBJ1-1; possibly TRBD1 for D (6 bases). The sample taken for sequencing was PBMCs or T cells enriched from blood (not recorded which). The CDR3 DNA follows: TGTGCCTCGAGGGGGAAGAACACTGAAGCTTTCTTT. Amino acids: CASRGKNTEAFF.